A selection of T cell receptor beta chains follows, all from one sample in a study of a mutant IDH1 vaccine in newly diagnosed glioma. The data were produced by immunoSEQ multiplex PCR, yet TCRdb's version contains in-frame clones alone and is incomplete. The table includes roughly 54,000 clones, approximately 81% detected once. Their antigen targets remain unknown. Sequenced here: PBMCs, sampled from a glioma patient whose treatment included an IDH1 peptide vaccine. Receptor source: a man aged 25-40 years with glioma. CDR3s include the opening cysteine and the closing phenylalanine or tryptophan. The D gene is left open where the match is weak. For some rows the clone size is stated as once, few or many, or as a class when expanded; others skip it.

J: TRBJ1-5; D: TRBD1; size: -; V: TRBV28; DNA: TGTGCCAGCAGTCCAACAGGGGGCGGCAATCAGCCCCAGCATTTT; CDR3: CASSPTGGGNQPQHF
J: TRBJ2-7; D: TRBD1; size: -; V: TRBV2; DNA: TGTGCCAGCAGAGGGATTTGGACAGGGGGCTACGAGCAGTACTTC; CDR3: CASRGIWTGGYEQYF
J: TRBJ2-5; D: -; size: once; V: TRBV7-2; DNA: TGTGCCAGCAGCTCCCCGGCATTCAAAGAGACCCAGTACTTC; CDR3: CASSSPAFKETQYF
J: TRBJ2-5; D: TRBD1; size: -; V: TRBV5-1; DNA: TGCGCCAGCAGCGCTAGACAGGGAGTCTGGACCCAGTACTTC; CDR3: CASSARQGVWTQYF
J: TRBJ1-2; D: -; size: -; V: TRBV5-6; DNA: TGTGCCAGCCGCCGCCGGGGGACCGGTCATGGCTACACCTTC; CDR3: CASRRRGTGHGYTF
J: TRBJ2-7; D: -; size: -; V: TRBV18; DNA: TGTGCCAGCTCACTCCTTAATTACTACGAGCAGTACTTC; CDR3: CASSLLNYYEQYF
J: TRBJ1-1; D: -; size: few; V: TRBV29-1; DNA: TGCAGCGTTGCCCACACGGCCCGGGAAGAAGCTTTCTTT; CDR3: CSVAHTAREEAFF
J: TRBJ1-4; D: -; size: -; V: TRBV7-6; DNA: TGTGCCAGCAGCCCGACGGCTAGGGTTGCGGAAAAACTGTTTTTT; CDR3: CASSPTARVAEKLFF
J: TRBJ1-6; D: -; size: -; V: TRBV10-1; DNA: TGCGCCAGCAGGGACAGTGATAATTCACCCCTCCACTTT; CDR3: CASRDSDNSPLHF
J: TRBJ2-7; D: -; size: -; V: TRBV18; DNA: TGTGCCAGCTCACCCAACGTGGGAGCTGACGAGCAGTACTTC; CDR3: CASSPNVGADEQYF
J: TRBJ2-7; D: -; size: -; V: TRBV7-9; DNA: TGTGCCAGCAGCTCTCACGGACGGATGAGCTCCTACGAGCAGTACTTC; CDR3: CASSSHGRMSSYEQYF
J: TRBJ1-2; D: -; size: -; V: TRBV9; DNA: TGTGCCAGCAGCGTAGCTGACGGGTCGAACTATGGCTACACCTTC; CDR3: CASSVADGSNYGYTF
J: TRBJ1-1; D: -; size: few; V: TRBV5-6; DNA: TGTGCCAGCAGCTTGGCCAGGGGACGGAGAGAAGCTTTCTTT; CDR3: CASSLARGRREAFF
J: TRBJ2-7; D: TRBD1; size: -; V: TRBV29-1; DNA: TGCAGCGTTGAAGATCGTGGACAGGGATACGAGCAGTACTTC; CDR3: CSVEDRGQGYEQYF
J: TRBJ2-5; D: -; size: -; V: TRBV5-4; DNA: TGTGCCAGCAGCTCCGCCGAGACCCAGTACTTC; CDR3: CASSSAETQYF
J: TRBJ2-3; D: -; size: once; V: TRBV4-2; DNA: TGTGCCAGCAGCCAAGATATGGGGGGGCTTAGAGATACGCAGTATTTT; CDR3: CASSQDMGGLRDTQYF
J: TRBJ1-1; D: -; size: -; V: TRBV7-6; DNA: TGTGCCAGCAGCTTCGCACGGAACACTGAAGCTTTCTTT; CDR3: CASSFARNTEAFF
J: TRBJ1-1; D: TRBD1; size: -; V: TRBV2; DNA: TGTGCCAGCACTGACAGGGGGGCTCCCCAATGGAGTGAAGCTTTCTTT; CDR3: CASTDRGAPQWSEAFF
J: TRBJ2-2; D: -; size: -; V: TRBV14; DNA: TGTGCCAGCAGCCACGGGGACACCGGGGAGCTGTTTTTT; CDR3: CASSHGDTGELFF
J: TRBJ1-4; D: -; size: few; V: TRBV10-3; DNA: TGTGCCATCAGTGAGTCCAGGGTTACTAATGAAAAACTGTTTTTT; CDR3: CAISESRVTNEKLFF
J: TRBJ1-5; D: -; size: -; V: TRBV23-1; DNA: TGCGCCAGCAGTCTTCTTTCCCTGGCAGGGGTCTTGCCCCAGCATTTT; CDR3: CASSLLSLAGVLPQHF
J: TRBJ1-3; D: -; size: -; V: TRBV10-3; DNA: TGTGCCATCAGTGAGTCAGGTCAGCTGATAAGAAACACCATATATTTT; CDR3: CAISESGQLIRNTIYF
J: TRBJ1-2; D: -; size: few; V: TRBV5-1; DNA: TGCGCCAGCAGCTCGGAAGGGAAGACTAACTATGGCTACACCTTC; CDR3: CASSSEGKTNYGYTF
J: TRBJ2-7; D: -; size: -; V: TRBV27; DNA: -; CDR3: CASSTSSSYEQYF
J: TRBJ2-3; D: TRBD2; size: -; V: TRBV4-2; DNA: TGTGCCAGCAGCCAAGACTCTAGCGGGGGTGGAGATACGCAGTATTTT; CDR3: CASSQDSSGGGDTQYF